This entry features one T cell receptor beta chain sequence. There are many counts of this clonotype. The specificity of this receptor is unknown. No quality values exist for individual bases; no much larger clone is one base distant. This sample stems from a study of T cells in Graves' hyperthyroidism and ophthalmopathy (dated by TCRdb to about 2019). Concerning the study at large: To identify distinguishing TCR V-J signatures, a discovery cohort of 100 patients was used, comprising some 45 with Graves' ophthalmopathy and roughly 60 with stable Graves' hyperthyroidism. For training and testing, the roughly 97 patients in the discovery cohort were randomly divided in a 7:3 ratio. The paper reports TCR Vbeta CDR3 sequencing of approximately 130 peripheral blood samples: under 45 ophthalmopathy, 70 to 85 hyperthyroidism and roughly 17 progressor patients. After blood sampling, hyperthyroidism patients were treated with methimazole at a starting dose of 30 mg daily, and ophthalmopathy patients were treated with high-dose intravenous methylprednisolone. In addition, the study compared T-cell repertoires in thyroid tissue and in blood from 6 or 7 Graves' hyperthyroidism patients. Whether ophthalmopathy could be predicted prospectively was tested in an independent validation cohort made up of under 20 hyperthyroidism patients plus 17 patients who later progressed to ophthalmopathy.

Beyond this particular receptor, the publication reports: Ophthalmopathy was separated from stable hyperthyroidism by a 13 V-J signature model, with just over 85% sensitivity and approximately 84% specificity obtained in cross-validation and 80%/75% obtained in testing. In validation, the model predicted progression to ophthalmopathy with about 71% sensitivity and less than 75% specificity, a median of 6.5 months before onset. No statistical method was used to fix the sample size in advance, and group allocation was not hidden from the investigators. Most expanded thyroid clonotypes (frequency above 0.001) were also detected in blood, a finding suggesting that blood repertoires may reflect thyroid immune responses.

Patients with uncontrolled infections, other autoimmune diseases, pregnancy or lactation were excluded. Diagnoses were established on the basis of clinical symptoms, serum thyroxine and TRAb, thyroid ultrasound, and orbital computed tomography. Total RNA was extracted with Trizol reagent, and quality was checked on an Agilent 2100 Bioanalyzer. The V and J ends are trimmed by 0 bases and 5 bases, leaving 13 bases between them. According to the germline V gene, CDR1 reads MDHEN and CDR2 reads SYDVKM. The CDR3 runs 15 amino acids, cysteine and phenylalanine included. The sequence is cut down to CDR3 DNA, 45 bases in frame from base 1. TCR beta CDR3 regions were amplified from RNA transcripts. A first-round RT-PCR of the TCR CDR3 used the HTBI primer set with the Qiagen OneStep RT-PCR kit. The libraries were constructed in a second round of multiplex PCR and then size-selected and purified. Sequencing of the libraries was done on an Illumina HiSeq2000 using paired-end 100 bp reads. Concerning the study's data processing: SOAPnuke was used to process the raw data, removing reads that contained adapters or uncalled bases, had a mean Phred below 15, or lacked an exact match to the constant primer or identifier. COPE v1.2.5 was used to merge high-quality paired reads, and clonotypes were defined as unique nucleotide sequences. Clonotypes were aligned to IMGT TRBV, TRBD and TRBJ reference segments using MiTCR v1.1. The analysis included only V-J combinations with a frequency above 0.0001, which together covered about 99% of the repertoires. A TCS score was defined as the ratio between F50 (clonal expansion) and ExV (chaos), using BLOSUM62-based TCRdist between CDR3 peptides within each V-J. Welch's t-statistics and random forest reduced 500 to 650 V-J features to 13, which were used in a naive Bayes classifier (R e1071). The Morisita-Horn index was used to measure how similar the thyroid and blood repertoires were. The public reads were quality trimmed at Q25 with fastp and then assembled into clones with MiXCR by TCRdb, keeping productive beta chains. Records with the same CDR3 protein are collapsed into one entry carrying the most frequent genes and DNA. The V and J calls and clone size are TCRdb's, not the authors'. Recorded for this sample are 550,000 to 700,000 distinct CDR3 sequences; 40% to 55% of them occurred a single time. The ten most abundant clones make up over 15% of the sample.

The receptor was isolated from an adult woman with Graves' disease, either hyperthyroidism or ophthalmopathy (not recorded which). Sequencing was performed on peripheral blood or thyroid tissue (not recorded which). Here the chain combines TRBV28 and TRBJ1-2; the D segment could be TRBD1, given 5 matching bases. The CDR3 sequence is CASSLWDTLGYGYTF. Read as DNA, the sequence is TGTGCCAGCAGTTTATGGGACACGCTGGGATATGGCTACACCTTC.